This T cell receptor beta chain appears in the sequencing data of a study of T cells in narcolepsy. Overall study: Donors had narcolepsy type 1 or type 2, or were healthy controls.

Points from the study as a whole: Same-patient CSF and blood CD4+ T cell clonotypes included HCRT-specific and TRIB2-specific autoreactive ones. In some patient and control memory CD4+ samples, autoreactive clones were absent.

The junction had 9 bases not matched to a gene; V was cut back by 5 bases and J by 2 bases. Germline loops: CDR1 SGHAT, CDR2 FQNNGV. The CDR3 contains 16 residues. Method: immunoSEQ multiplex PCR; TCRdb's copy keeps in-frame clones and lacks some. The table has 27,000 or so clones, around 87% seen once. On this clone itself: Its antigen remains unidentified.

This clonotype originated in a human donor in good health. Sequencing used memory (CD45RA-) CD4+ T cells from blood. The gene calls are TRBV11-2 and TRBJ2-3; the match to TRBD2 covers 8 bases. CDR3 DNA: TGTGCCAGCAGCCCCGACGGGGGGGCGTTCACAGATACGCAGTATTTT. Amino acids: CASSPDGGAFTDTQYF.